This passage covers 17 T cell receptor beta chains from one sample sequenced in a study of blood T cell repertoires in COVID-19 (dated by TCRdb to 2018 to 2021). To prepare the library, the immunoSEQ multiplex PCR assay was applied. This is the immuneACCESS table as TCRdb keeps it, with only in-frame sequences that have V and J called. A part of the clones is gone; compared with another copy, unresolved V genes explain less than half, and the rest is unexplained. This sample lists 450,000 or so clones; about nine tenths were detected once. The top ten hold under 2% of the sample. The source material was peripheral blood. Source of these receptors: a woman between 40 and 50 years old with COVID-19, enrolled during active disease.

The sample holds one count of this clone. J is TRBJ1-3 and V is TRBV3-1 (or the pseudogene TRBV3-2); D is ambiguous. This CDR3 is 12 amino acids long. Germline lookup yields CDR1 LGHDT and CDR2 YNNKEL (reference sequence). Trimming left V 5 bases short and J 4 bases short, with 6 bases between. CDR3 bases: TGTGCCAGCAGCTCACGGGGAAACACCATATATTTT. Its translation: CASSSRGNTIYF.

This clone appeared once. The rearrangement links TRBV28 to TRBJ1-2; 9 positions agree with TRBD1. J was trimmed by 2 bases and V by 2 bases; bases with no gene match: 9. The CDR3 has 17 residues. CDR1 and CDR2 from the germline V gene are MDHEN and SYDVKM. The CDR3 nucleotides read TGTGCCAGCAGTTTACTAAAACCGGGACAGGGCAACTATGGCTACACCTTC. It yields the protein CASSLLKPGQGNYGYTF.

In the case of this clone: The sample holds other DNA sequences that translate to the same CDR3. The V call is TRBV27, the J call TRBJ1-6; TRBD1 matches at 9 bases. Trimming removed 5 bases from V and 6 bases from J; junction bases left unmatched: 14. The germline V gene encodes CDR1 MNHEY and CDR2 SMNVEV (reference sequence). The CDR3 loop spans 18 amino acids. The CDR3 DNA is TGTGCCAGCAGTCTGAGATACTACCGGGACAGGGCTAATTCACCCCTCCACTTT. Amino acid sequence: CASSLRYYRDRANSPLHF.

This chain joins TRBV27 and TRBJ2-2, with D hard to call. V lost 6 bases and J lost 1, with 9 bases in between. CDR1 is MNHEY, CDR2 SMNVEV, per germline (reference sequence). The CDR3 length is 14 residues. This chain's CDR3 is CASSRSGNTGELFF. The CDR3 bases are TGTGCCAGCAGCCGTTCAGGGAACACCGGGGAGCTGTTTTTT.

This clone was counted once. Here the CDR3 DNA reads TGTGCCAGCAGTCCTCCTCGGGTTTTCACCGGGGAGCTGTTTTTT. Residues: CASSPPRVFTGELFF. J is TRBJ2-2 and V is TRBV28; no firm D call. This CDR3 contains 15 residues. Germline V gene lookup returns CDR1 MDHEN and CDR2 SYDVKM. V lost 5 bases and J lost 4, with 14 bases in between.

V gene TRBV28 combines with J gene TRBJ1-2; 12 bases are a match to TRBD1. CDR3 length: 18 amino acids. Germline V gene data show CDR1 as MDHEN and CDR2 as SYDVKM. The V gene end was trimmed by 6 bases and the J gene end by 7 bases; junction bases not matched to a gene: 18. Here the CDR3 reads CASSLVPGQGAGVAGYTF. CDR3 nucleotides: TGTGCCAGCAGCTTGGTCCCGGGACAGGGGGCGGGGGTCGCTGGCTACACCTTC.

This chain joins TRBV28 and TRBJ1-6; 12 bases align to TRBD1. This CDR3 region has 22 residues. Per the germline V gene, CDR1 is MDHEN and CDR2 is SYDVKM. With 5 bases clipped from V and 1 base from J, the junction kept 18 bases outside the gene matches. The CDR3 DNA is TGTGCCAGCAGTCTCGAGCGACGGGGACAGGGGGCAATAAGGTCCTATAATTCACCCCTCCACTTT. Encoded protein: CASSLERRGQGAIRSYNSPLHF.

CDR3 protein: CASSQDSSGVNNSPLHF. In nucleotides, the CDR3 is TGCGCCAGCAGCCAAGACTCCAGCGGGGTCAATAATTCACCCCTCCACTTT. This chain uses TRBV4-3 with TRBJ1-6; D call uncertain. Trimming left V 0 bases short and J 5 bases short, with 14 bases between. Germline CDR1 and CDR2: LGHNA and YSLEER. The CDR3 covers 17 residues.

The CDR3 loop reads CASSPPSGGGGYGYTF. CDR3 nucleotide sequence: TGTGCCAGCTCACCACCCTCGGGGGGCGGCGGCTATGGCTACACCTTC. The V and J genes are TRBV18 and TRBJ1-2; tentative D call: TRBD1 (6 bases). Germline-derived CDR1 and CDR2 are KGHSH and LQKENI. V lost 0 bases, J lost 4 bases, and 15 bases lay in between. The CDR3 runs 16 residues.

The V gene is TRBV24-1, the J gene TRBJ1-5; D remains unclear. This CDR3 is built from 14 residues. Trimming removed 9 bases at V and 2 bases at J, with 13 bases between. Germline lookup yields CDR1 KGHDR and CDR2 SFDVKD. The CDR3 DNA sequence: TGTGCCACCCACTCGGGATGGGGCAATCAGCCCCAGCATTTT. It yields the protein CATHSGWGNQPQHF.

The CDR3 nucleotides are TGTGCCAGCACTTCCAAGGAGTATGGCTACACCTTC. It yields the protein CASTSKEYGYTF. The V and J genes are TRBV7-9 and TRBJ1-2; D is unresolved. The V and J ends lost 7 bases and 5 bases respectively, with 11 bases between them. CDR3 size: 12 residues. The germline CDR1 and CDR2 sequences are SEHNR and FQNEAQ (reference sequence).

The V gene is TRBV4-3, the J gene TRBJ2-2; possibly TRBD2 for D (8 bases). This CDR3 spans 19 amino acids. With 4 bases removed from V and 0 bases from J, the gap between germline ends came to 21 bases. Germline V gene sequence: CDR1 LGHNA, CDR2 YSLEER. CDR3 bases: TGCGCCAGCAGCCGCCGGGAGGGGGCGGGGGGCGCGAACACCGGGGAGCTGTTTTTT. As protein: CASSRREGAGGANTGELFF.

The chain couples TRBV20-1 to TRBJ1-2; unclear D gene. CDR1 DFQATT and CDR2 SNEGSKA come from the germline V gene (reference sequence). The V and J ends lost 5 bases and 4 bases respectively, with 8 bases between them. CDR3 length: 11 amino acids. The CDR3 sequence: CSAAQVYGYTF. DNA of the CDR3: TGCAGTGCTGCGCAGGTCTATGGCTACACCTTC.

The CDR3 DNA follows: TGTGCCAGCAGCAGCCAGGGGGGCAGGGGACACTATGGCTACACCTTC. Translated, it gives CASSSQGGRGHYGYTF. The chain is built from TRBV6-6 and TRBJ1-2, with 7 bases identical to TRBD1. The germline V gene has CDR1 MNHNY and CDR2 SVGAGI (reference sequence). The junction had 13 bases not matched to a gene; V was cut back by 6 bases and J by 3 bases. This CDR3 spans 16 amino acids.

V and J are TRBV5-8 and TRBJ1-5; no reliable D call. V lost 4 bases and J lost 3, with 11 bases in between. Germline V CDR1 and CDR2: SGHTS, YDEGEE. This CDR3 has 14 residues. The CDR3 DNA reads as TGTGCCAGCAGCCGCCGAGGGCACAATCAGCCCCAGCATTTT. Protein product: CASSRRGHNQPQHF. Combining the CDR3 with reference TRBV5-8 and TRBJ1-5 gives the whole variable domain EAGVTQSPTHLIKTRGQQATLRCSPISGHTSVYWYQQALGLGLQFLLWYDEGEERNRGNFPPRFSGRQFPNYSSELNVNALELEDSALYLCASSRRGHNQPQHFGDGTRLSIL.

V is TRBV19 and J is TRBJ2-3, with D perhaps matching TRBD1 (5 bases). CDR3 size: 15 residues. Germline CDR1 and CDR2: LNHDA and SQIVND (reference sequence). V was shortened by 6 bases and J by 0 bases, with 13 bases between the two germline ends. The CDR3 reads CASRDRPPSTDTQYF. As DNA, the CDR3 is TGTGCCAGTAGAGACAGACCCCCTAGCACAGATACGCAGTATTTT.

The chain employs TRBV28 and TRBJ1-1; 8 positions match TRBD1. The germline gives CDR1 MDHEN, CDR2 SYDVKM. Trimming at V came to 7 bases and at J to 5 bases, leaving 9 bases not matched to a gene. This CDR3 has 14 amino acids. In nucleotides, the CDR3 is TGTGCCAGCACCCTTGGACAGGGAGTTACTGAAGCTTTCTTT. It is translated as CASTLGQGVTEAFF.